This T cell receptor beta chain was observed in a study of T-cell reconstitution after alpha-beta-depleted transplantation in children. Overall study findings and caveats: After transplant, at about two months, alpha-beta T cells were reportedly derived from several hundred expanded graft clones. Diversity and T-cell counts at one year after transplant derived mostly from new T cells.

The length of the CDR3 is 13 residues. Germline V lookup: CDR1 DFQATT, CDR2 SNEGSKA (reference sequence). The V gene lost 3 bases and the J gene lost 3 bases, with 11 bases spanning the gap. Details on this clonotype: Its antigen is as yet unknown.

Preparation of the TCRbeta library involved a method that used unique molecular identifiers. TCRdb ran MiXCR on the PCR reads and lists one entry per CDR3 protein. The data show some 550,000 distinct CDR3 sequences, around 23% seen once. The sequencing used PBMCs, mostly from graft donor cells, collected 360 days after TCRalphabeta/CD19-depleted stem cell transplant. The rearrangement uses TRBV20-1 and TRBJ1-1; possible D gene TRBD1, 5 bases. The sequence was obtained from a boy younger than two who had a stem cell transplant for acute myeloid leukemia, so the T cells may come from the graft donor. CDR3 DNA sequence: TGCAGTGCTAGCGCGGGGCGAGACACTGAAGCTTTCTTT. Amino acid sequence: CSASAGRDTEAFF.